This T cell receptor (beta chain) is from a study of identical twins. This clonotype was observed at least ten times. Its antigen is not known. The trim removed 5 bases at V and 2 bases at J, leaving 14 bases unmatched. This CDR3 is 17 amino acids long. Germline CDR1 MNHEY, CDR2 SMNVEV (reference sequence). Findings and limits, study-wide: The authors drew conclusions from cross-sectional statistical analysis rather than following the same donors. Beta out-of-frame sequences showed weaker excess sharing between twins.

Template switching, a step in the protocol, added a universal primer site, and cDNA carried unique molecular identifiers. TCRdb re-derived calls from the 5' RACE reads in MiXCR, one entry per CDR3 protein. The data contain about 240,000 distinct CDR3 sequences, 10% of them singletons. The TCR sequence derives from a man aged 50 or older in good health. J is TRBJ2-5 and V is TRBV27; 7 bases are a match to TRBD1. The sample taken for sequencing was memory T cells sorted from blood. The DNA of the CDR3 is TGTGCCAGCAGTGTCACCTCCTTGACAGGGCCACAAGAGACCCAGTACTTC. Encoded protein: CASSVTSLTGPQETQYF.